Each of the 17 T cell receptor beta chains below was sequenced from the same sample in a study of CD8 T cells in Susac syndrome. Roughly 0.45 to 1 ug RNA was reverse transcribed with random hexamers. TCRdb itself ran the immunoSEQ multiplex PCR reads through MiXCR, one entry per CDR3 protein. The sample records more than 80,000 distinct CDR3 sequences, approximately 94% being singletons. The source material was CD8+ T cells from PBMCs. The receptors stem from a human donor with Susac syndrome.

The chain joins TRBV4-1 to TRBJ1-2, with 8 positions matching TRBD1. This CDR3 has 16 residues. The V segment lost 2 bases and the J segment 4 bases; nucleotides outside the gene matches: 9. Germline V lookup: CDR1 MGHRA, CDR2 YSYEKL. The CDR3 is CASSQSTTGATYGYTF. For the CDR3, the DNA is TGCGCCAGCAGCCAATCCACGACAGGGGCTACCTATGGCTACACCTTC.

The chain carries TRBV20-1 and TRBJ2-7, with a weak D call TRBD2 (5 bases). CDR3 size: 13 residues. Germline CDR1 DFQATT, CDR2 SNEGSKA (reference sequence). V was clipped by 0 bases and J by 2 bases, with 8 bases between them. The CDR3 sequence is CSAREEGTYEQYF. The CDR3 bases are TGCAGTGCTAGAGAAGAGGGTACCTACGAGCAGTACTTC.

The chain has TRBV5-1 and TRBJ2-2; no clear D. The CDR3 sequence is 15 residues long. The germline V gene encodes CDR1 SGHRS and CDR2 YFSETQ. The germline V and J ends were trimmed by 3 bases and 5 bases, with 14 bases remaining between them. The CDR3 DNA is TGCGCCAGCAGCTCCTCCTCCGTCCGGACCGGGGAGCTGTTTTTT. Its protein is CASSSSSVRTGELFF.

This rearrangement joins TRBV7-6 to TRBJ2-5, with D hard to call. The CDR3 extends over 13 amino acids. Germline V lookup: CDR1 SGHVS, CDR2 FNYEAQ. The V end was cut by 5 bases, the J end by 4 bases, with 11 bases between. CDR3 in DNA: TGTGCCAGCAGCCATAAGCCCTTAGAGACCCAGTACTTC. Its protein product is CASSHKPLETQYF. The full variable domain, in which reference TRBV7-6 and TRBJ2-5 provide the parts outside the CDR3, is GAGVSQSPRYKVTKRGQDVALRCDPISGHVSLYWYRQALGQGPEFLTYFNYEAQQDKSGLPNDRFSAERPEGSISTLTIQRTEQRDSAMYRCASSHKPLETQYFGPGTRLLVL.

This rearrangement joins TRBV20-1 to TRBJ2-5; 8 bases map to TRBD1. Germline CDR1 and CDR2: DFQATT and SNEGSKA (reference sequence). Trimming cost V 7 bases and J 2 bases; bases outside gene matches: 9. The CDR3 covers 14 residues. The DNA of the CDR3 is TGCAGTGGACCCCCCGGACAGGGACAAGAGACCCAGTACTTC. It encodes CSGPPGQGQETQYF.

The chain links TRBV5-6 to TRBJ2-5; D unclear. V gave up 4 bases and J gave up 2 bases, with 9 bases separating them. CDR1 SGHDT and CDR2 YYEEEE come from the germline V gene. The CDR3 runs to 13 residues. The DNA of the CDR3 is TGTGCCAGCAGCCTAACTATTCAAGAGACCCAGTACTTC. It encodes CASSLTIQETQYF.

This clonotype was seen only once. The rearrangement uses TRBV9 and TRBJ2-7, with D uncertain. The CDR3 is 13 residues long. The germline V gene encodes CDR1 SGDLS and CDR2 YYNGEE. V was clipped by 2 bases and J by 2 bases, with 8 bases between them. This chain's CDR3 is CASSVGDTYEQYF. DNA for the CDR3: TGTGCCAGCAGCGTTGGGGATACCTACGAGCAGTACTTC. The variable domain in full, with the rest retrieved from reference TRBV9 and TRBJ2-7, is DSGVTQTPKHLITATGQRVTLRCSPRSGDLSVYWYQQSLDQGLQFLIQYYNGEERAKGNILERFSAQQFPDLHSELNLSSLELGDSALYFCASSVGDTYEQYFGPGTRLTVT.

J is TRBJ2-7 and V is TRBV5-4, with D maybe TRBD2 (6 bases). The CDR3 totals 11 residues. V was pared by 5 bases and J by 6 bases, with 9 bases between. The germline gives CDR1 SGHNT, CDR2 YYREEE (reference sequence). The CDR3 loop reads CASSSGGEQYF. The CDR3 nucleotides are TGTGCCAGCAGTTCCGGGGGCGAGCAGTACTTC.

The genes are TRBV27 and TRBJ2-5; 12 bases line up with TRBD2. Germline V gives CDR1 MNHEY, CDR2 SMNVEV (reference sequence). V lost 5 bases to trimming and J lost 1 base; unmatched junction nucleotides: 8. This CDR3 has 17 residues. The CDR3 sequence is CASSQFGLAGFQETQYF. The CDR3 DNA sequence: TGTGCCAGCAGTCAATTTGGACTAGCGGGATTCCAAGAGACCCAGTACTTC.

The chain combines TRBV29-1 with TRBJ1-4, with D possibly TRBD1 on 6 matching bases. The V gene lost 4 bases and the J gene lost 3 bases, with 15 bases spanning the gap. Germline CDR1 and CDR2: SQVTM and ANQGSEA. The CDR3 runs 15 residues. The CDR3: CSVGTPEGANEKLFF. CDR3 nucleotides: TGCAGCGTTGGGACTCCAGAGGGGGCTAATGAAAAACTGTTTTTT.

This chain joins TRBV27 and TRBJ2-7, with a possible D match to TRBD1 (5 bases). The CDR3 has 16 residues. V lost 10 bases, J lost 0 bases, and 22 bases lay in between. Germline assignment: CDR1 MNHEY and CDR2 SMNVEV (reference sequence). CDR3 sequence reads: CATTSPAPRASYEQYF. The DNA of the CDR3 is TGTGCCACCACCTCACCGGCCCCCAGGGCCTCCTACGAGCAGTACTTC.

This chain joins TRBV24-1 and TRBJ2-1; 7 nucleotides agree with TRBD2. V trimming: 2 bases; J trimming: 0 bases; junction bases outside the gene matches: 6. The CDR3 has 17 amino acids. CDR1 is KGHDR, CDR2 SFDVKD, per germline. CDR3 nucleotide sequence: TGTGCCACCAGTGATTCAGAGCGGGGCAGCTCCTACAATGAGCAGTTCTTC. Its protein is CATSDSERGSSYNEQFF.

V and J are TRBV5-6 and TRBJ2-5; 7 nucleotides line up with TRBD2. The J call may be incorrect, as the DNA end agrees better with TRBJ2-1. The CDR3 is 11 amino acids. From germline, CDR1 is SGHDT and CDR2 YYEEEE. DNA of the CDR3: TGTGCCAGCAGCTGGGGGGGGACCCAGTTCTTC. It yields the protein CASSWGGTQFF.

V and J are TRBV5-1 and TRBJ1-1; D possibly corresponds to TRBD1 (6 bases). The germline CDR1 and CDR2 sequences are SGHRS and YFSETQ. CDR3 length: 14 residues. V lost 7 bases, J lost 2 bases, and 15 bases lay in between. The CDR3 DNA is TGCGCCAGCCACCTCGACAGGAGCAACACTGAAGCTTTCTTT. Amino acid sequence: CASHLDRSNTEAFF.

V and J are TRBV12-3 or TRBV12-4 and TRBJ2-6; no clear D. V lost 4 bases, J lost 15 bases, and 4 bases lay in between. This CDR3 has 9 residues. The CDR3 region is CASSSPLTF. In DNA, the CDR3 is TGTGCCAGCAGTTCCCCCCTGACTTTC.

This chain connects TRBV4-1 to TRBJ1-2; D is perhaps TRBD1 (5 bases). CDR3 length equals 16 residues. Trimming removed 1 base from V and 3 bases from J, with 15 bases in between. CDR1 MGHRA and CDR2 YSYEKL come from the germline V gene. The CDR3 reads CASSQGSTGDHYGYTF. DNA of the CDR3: TGCGCCAGCAGCCAAGGGTCAACAGGCGACCACTATGGCTACACCTTC.

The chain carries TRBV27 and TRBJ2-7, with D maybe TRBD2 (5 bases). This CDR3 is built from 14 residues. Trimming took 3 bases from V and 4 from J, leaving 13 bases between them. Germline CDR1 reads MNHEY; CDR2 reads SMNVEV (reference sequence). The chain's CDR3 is CASSFRGMGYEQYF. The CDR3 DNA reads TGTGCCAGCAGTTTTCGGGGAATGGGTTACGAGCAGTACTTC.